Listed below are T cell receptor beta chains from one sample, sequenced in a study of CD8 T cells in Susac syndrome. Via MiXCR, TCRdb re-called the immunoSEQ multiplex PCR reads, giving one row per CDR3 protein. Of fewer than 350,000 distinct CDR3 sequences listed, about 88% were seen once; the top ten hold less than 0.2%. Sequenced: CD8+ T cells from PBMCs. The source of these receptors is a human donor with multiple sclerosis. Each CDR3 is given with its conserved first and last residue. Clone size, where shown, is once, few, many, or a class for clones that have expanded.

j_gene	len	v_gene	abundance	CDR3aa
TRBJ1-1	15	TRBV7-9	-	CASSSRDRGGLEAFF
TRBJ2-1	11	TRBV29-1	-	CSVETYNEQFF
TRBJ2-5	14	TRBV30	-	CAWNRGGPQETQYF
TRBJ2-1	15	TRBV28	-	CASGRQGSNYNEQFF
TRBJ2-2	15	TRBV7-8	-	CTSSPPGGPAGELFF
TRBJ2-7	14	TRBV7-9	-	CASSAENRVEEQYF
TRBJ2-2	15	TRBV4-3	-	CASSHLEGATGELFF
TRBJ1-6	15	TRBV12-3/TRBV12-4	-	CASSALKGIVSPLHF
TRBJ1-5	15	TRBV4-3	-	CASSQARGSAEPQHF
TRBJ2-1	15	TRBV27	-	CASSLRAGITNEQFF
TRBJ2-7	15	TRBV5-1	-	CASSRPGVISYEQYF
TRBJ2-7	12	TRBV2	-	CASLTPRDEQYF
TRBJ1-5	14	TRBV20-1	once	CSARDGRDNQPQHF
TRBJ2-2	14	TRBV27	once	CASSPAGGTGELFF
TRBJ2-3	16	TRBV5-1	-	CASSSIAGASTDTQYF
TRBJ2-1	16	TRBV6-4	-	CASSERGLAVSDEQFF
TRBJ2-7	18	TRBV4-3	few	CASSPGTSLAGPSYEQYF
TRBJ2-7	15	TRBV14	-	CASSQDQGMGYEQYF
TRBJ2-3	13	TRBV29-1	-	CSVVLAVADTQYF
TRBJ2-5	11	TRBV20-1	-	CSARVPGTQYF
TRBJ2-5	17	TRBV25-1	-	CASSETLARGGQGTQYF
TRBJ1-5	20	TRBV20-1	-	CSARDPVGQILDYSNQPQHF
TRBJ2-1	14	TRBV16	-	CASSPWTGVDEQFF
TRBJ2-3	17	TRBV6-5	-	CASSYTGLAGETDTQYF
TRBJ2-7	14	TRBV6-1	-	CASSEALEGYEQYF
TRBJ2-7	11	TRBV5-6	few	CASSFDYEQYF
TRBJ2-5	15	TRBV5-8	-	CASSADRTQQETQYF
TRBJ2-1	14	TRBV5-4	-	CASSLVTEYNEQFF
TRBJ2-2	16	TRBV5-4	-	CASSLEGLAGLQELFF
TRBJ2-1	16	TRBV5-1	-	CASSPDGLAGGNEQFF
TRBJ2-1	14	TRBV11-3	few	CASSAGTANNEQFF
TRBJ1-1	13	TRBV11-2	-	CASSFMGAAEAFF
TRBJ2-1	11	TRBV20-1	-	CSGGRTGEQFF
TRBJ2-7	12	TRBV29-1	few	CSVRVESYEQYF
TRBJ2-1	13	TRBV28	-	CASKGGSFYEQFF
TRBJ2-2	16	TRBV27	few	CASSGGLAGVAGELFF
TRBJ2-3	15	TRBV6-2/TRBV6-3	-	CASSLNPSSTDTQYF
TRBJ1-5	14	TRBV7-9	few	CASSFGGYNQPQHF
TRBJ1-6	16	TRBV4-1	-	CASSQEGTAYNSPLHF
TRBJ2-3	13	TRBV10-3	-	CAISEVVTDTQYF
TRBJ2-2	13	TRBV28	-	CASSSPDTGELFF
TRBJ2-7	15	TRBV29-1	-	CSVELLDSFTYEQYF
TRBJ2-7	14	TRBV2	-	CASNPDFSSYEQYF
TRBJ2-7	16	TRBV13	-	CASSLGLASEPYEQYF
TRBJ2-1	14	TRBV27	-	CASRYGLAGAEQFF
TRBJ2-7	15	TRBV27	-	CASTPSGIPLNEQYF
TRBJ2-7	18	TRBV7-9	-	CASSSSDGLAGPYYEQYF
TRBJ2-5	13	TRBV30	-	CAGRGGAGETQYF
TRBJ2-7	13	TRBV20-1	-	CSTETRTSYEQYF
TRBJ2-7	17	TRBV11-2	-	CASSYPEAGGLSYEQYF
TRBJ2-7	13	TRBV7-8	-	CATRPGSRGEQYF
TRBJ2-2	13	TRBV6-2/TRBV6-3	-	CASTVGDTGELFF